This TCR beta chain was profiled in a study of human T cells and chemical hapten exposure. Study-level background: Upper inner arm skin measuring about 2 cm by about 2 cm received 2% DPC for sensitization.

In its sample, this clonotype was seen a few times. Its antigen is as yet unknown. Each CDR3 protein is one row after TCRdb ran MiXCR on the RACE reads. The sample includes just under 350,000 distinct CDR3 sequences, 5.5% to 8% of them seen just once. As to time point: patch test 1, 2 weeks after DPC sensitization. Treatment here: therapeutic diphenylcyclopropenone sensitization with weekly scalp DPC. The template was total RNA from unfractionated whole blood. The V gene's germline CDR1 is MNHEY and CDR2 SVGAGI. V trimming: 0 bases; J trimming: 6 bases; junction bases outside the gene matches: 11. The CDR3 covers 16 residues. Study-wide findings and caveats: Patch test score was positively correlated with the counts of PT1 expanded TCRs.

The V gene is TRBV6-5, the J gene TRBJ2-7; 7 bases fit TRBD1. The input for sequencing was whole blood, taken in connection with sensitization to the hapten diphenylcyclopropenone (DPC). The source is a woman in her late teens or twenties with alopecia areata. Some clones in this sample may be carry-over from other donors' samples. The CDR3 DNA reads as TGTGCCAGCAGTTACTCGACAGGGATGGACCCTCTCGAGCAGTACTTC. Encoded protein: CASSYSTGMDPLEQYF.